A selection of T cell receptor beta chains follows, all from one sample in a study of blood T cell repertoires in COVID-19. The assay was immunoSEQ multiplex PCR, and TCRdb's table has in-frame clones only and misses some. Of fewer than 110,000 clones listed, roughly nine tenths are singletons. The sample consisted of peripheral blood. All receptors derive from a man aged 45-60 years with acute or convalescent COVID-19. CDR3s include the opening cysteine and the closing phenylalanine or tryptophan. The D gene is left open where the match is weak. The size of a clone is reported for some rows only, either as once, few or many, or as a class for expanded clones.

CASSLGQRNQPQHF TGTGCCAGCAGTTTAGGACAGCGTAATCAGCCCCAGCATTTT TRBJ1-5 NA TRBV28 NA
CAIRWDRGPYEQYF TGTGCCATCAGGTGGGACAGGGGGCCCTACGAGCAGTACTTC TRBJ2-7 TRBD1 TRBV10-3 NA
CASSDPATTGSGGYTF TGCGCCAGCAGTGACCCAGCCACAACAGGGTCGGGGGGCTACACCTTC TRBJ1-2 NA TRBV10-2 few
CASSRQGGNEQYF TGTGCCAGCAGCCGCCAGGGGGGAAACGAGCAGTACTTC TRBJ2-7 NA TRBV14 once
CSARGQIEQYF TGCAGTGCTAGAGGACAAATCGAGCAGTACTTC TRBJ2-7 NA TRBV20-1 NA
CASSLSRGYMNTEAFF TGCGCCAGCAGCCTATCCAGGGGATACATGAACACTGAAGCTTTCTTT TRBJ1-1 NA TRBV4-3 NA
CASSSRTGGYSPLHF TGTGCCAGCAGCTCACGGACAGGGGGCTATTCACCCCTCCACTTT TRBJ1-6 TRBD1 TRBV7-9 NA
CASSFRGARTGELFF TGTGCCAGCAGTTTTCGCGGGGCGAGGACCGGGGAGCTGTTTTTT TRBJ2-2 NA TRBV28 NA
CASSVDYGGANVLTF TGTGCCAGCAGCGTCGACTACGGTGGGGCCAACGTCCTGACTTTC TRBJ2-6 NA TRBV6-4 NA
CASSGSSGGALYNEQFF TGTGCCAGCAGTGGATCTAGCGGGGGGGCCCTTTACAATGAGCAGTTCTTC TRBJ2-1 TRBD2 TRBV6-6 NA
CASSEWTQATNEKLFF TGTGCCAGCAGCGAGTGGACACAAGCAACTAATGAAAAACTGTTTTTT TRBJ1-4 NA TRBV7-2 NA